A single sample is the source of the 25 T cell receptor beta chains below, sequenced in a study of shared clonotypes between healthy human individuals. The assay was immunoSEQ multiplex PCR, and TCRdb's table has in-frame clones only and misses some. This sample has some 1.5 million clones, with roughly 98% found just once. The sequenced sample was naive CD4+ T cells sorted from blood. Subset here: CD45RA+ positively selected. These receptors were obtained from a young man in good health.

The CDR3 nucleotides are TGCGCCAGCATTCCGACTGGGAACTATGAAAAACTGTTTTTT. Amino acids: CASIPTGNYEKLFF. V and J are TRBV10-2 and TRBJ1-4; D uncertain. V was trimmed by 7 bases and J by 6 bases, leaving 15 bases between them. Germline-derived CDR1 and CDR2 are WSHSY and SAAADI. The length of the CDR3 is 14 residues.

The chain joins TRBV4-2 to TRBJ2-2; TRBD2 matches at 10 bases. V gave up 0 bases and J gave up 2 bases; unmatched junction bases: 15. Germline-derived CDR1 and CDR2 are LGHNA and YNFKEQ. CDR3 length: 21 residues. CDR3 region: CASSQDTLAGSHRENTGELFF. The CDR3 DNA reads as TGTGCCAGCAGCCAAGATACACTAGCGGGAAGCCATAGGGAAAACACCGGGGAGCTGTTTTTT.

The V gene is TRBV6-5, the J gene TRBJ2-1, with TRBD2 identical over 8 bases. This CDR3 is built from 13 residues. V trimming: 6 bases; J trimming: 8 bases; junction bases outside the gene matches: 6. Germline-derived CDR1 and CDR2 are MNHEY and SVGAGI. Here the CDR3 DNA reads TGTGCCAGCAGGGGCGGGAGGTCCTATGAGCAGTTCTTC. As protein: CASRGGRSYEQFF.

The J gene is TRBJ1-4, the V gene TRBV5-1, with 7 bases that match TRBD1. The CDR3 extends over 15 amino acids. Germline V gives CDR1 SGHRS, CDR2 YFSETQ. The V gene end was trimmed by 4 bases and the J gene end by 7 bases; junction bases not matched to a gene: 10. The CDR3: CASSEQTGDSEKLFF. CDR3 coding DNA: TGCGCCAGCAGCGAACAAACAGGGGATTCTGAAAAACTGTTTTTT.

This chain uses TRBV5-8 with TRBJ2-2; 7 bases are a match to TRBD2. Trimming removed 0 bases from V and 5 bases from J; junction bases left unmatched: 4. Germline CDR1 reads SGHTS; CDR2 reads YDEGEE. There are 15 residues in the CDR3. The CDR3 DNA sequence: TGTGCCAGCAGCTTGGAGGGCGGGAGAACCGGGGAGCTGTTTTTT. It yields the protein CASSLEGGRTGELFF.

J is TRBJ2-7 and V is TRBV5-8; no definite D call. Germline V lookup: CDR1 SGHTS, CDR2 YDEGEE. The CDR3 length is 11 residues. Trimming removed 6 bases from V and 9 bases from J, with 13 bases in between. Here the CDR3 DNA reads TGTGCCAGCACTCGCTATACGGGGCAGTACTTC. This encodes CASTRYTGQYF.

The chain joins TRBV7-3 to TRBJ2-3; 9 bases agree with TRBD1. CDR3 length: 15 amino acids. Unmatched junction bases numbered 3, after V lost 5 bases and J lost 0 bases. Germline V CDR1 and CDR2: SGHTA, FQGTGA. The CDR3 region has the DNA TGTGCCAGCAGCGTCGGACAGGGGAGCACAGATACGCAGTATTTT. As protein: CASSVGQGSTDTQYF.

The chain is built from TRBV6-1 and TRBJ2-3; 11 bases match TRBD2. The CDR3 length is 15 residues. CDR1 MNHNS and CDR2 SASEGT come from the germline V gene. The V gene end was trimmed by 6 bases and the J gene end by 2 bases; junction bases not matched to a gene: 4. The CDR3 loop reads CASRGTSGYTDTQYF. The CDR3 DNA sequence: TGTGCCAGCAGGGGGACTAGCGGTTACACAGATACGCAGTATTTT.

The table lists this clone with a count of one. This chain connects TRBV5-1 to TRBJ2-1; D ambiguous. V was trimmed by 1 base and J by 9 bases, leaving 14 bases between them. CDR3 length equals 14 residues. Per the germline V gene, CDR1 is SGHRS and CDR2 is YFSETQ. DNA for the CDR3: TGCGCCAGCAGCTTGTCTGTGGCTTTCATTGAGCAGTTCTTC. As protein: CASSLSVAFIEQFF.

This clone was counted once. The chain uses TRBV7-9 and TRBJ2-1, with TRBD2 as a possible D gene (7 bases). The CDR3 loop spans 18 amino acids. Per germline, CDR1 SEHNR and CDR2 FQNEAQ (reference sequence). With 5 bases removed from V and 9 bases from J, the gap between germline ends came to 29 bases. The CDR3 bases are TGTGCCAGCAGCCCCACCTGGGGGGGGCCGGACCCGCCGGTTGAGCAGTTCTTC. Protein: CASSPTWGGPDPPVEQFF.

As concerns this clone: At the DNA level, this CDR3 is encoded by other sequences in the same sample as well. Here the CDR3 reads CASSVAGSTYEQYF. CDR3 DNA: TGTGCCAGCAGCGTAGCTGGGTCTACCTACGAGCAGTACTTC. The chain employs TRBV9 and TRBJ2-7; D is ambiguous. The CDR3 has 14 residues. Trimming took 0 bases from V and 2 from J, leaving 9 bases between them. CDR1 is SGDLS and CDR2 is YYNGEE in the germline V gene.

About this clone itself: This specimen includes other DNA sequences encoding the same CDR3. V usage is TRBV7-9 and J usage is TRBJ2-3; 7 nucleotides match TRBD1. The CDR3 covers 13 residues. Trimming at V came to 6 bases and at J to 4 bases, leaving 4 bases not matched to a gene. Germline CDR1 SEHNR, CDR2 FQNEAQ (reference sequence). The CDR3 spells CASSLTGADTQYF. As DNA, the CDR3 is TGTGCCAGCAGTCTCACAGGGGCAGATACGCAGTATTTT.

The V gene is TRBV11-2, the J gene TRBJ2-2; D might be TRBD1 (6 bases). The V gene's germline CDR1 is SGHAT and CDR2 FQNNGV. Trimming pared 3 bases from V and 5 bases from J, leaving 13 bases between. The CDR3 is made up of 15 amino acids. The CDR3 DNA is TGTGCCAGCAGCTTCGGGCAGGGGCTGACCGGGGAGCTGTTTTTT. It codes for CASSFGQGLTGELFF.

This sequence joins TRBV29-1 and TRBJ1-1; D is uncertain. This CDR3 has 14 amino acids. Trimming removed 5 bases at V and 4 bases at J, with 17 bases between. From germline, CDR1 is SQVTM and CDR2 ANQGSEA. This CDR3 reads CSVHLILIRTEAFF. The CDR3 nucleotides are TGCAGCGTTCACCTCATCCTTATTCGCACTGAAGCTTTCTTT. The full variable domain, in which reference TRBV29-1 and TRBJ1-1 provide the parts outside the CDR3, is SAVISQKPSRDICQRGTSLTIQCQVDSQVTMMFWYRQQPGQSLTLIATANQGSEATYESGFVIDKFPISRPNLTFSTLTVSNMSPEDSSIYLCSVHLILIRTEAFFGQGTRLTVV.

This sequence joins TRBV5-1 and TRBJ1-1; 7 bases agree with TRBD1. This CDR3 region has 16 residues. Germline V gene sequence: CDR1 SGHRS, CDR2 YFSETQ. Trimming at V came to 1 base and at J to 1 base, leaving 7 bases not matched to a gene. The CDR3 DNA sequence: TGCGCCAGCAGCTTGAGGCCCCGGGACAGGAACACTGAAGCTTTCTTT. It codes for CASSLRPRDRNTEAFF.

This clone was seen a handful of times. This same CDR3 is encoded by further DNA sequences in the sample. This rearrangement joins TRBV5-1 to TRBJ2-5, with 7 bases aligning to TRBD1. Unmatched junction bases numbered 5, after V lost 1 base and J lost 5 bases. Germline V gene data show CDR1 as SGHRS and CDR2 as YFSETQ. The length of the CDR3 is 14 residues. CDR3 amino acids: CASSLTGVGETQYF. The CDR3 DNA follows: TGCGCCAGCAGCTTGACAGGGGTCGGGGAGACCCAGTACTTC. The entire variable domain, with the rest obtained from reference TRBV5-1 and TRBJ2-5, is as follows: KAGVTQTPRYLIKTRGQQVTLSCSPISGHRSVSWYQQTPGQGLQFLFEYFSETQRNKGNFPGRFSGRQFSNSRSEMNVSTLELGDSALYLCASSLTGVGETQYFGPGTRLLVL.

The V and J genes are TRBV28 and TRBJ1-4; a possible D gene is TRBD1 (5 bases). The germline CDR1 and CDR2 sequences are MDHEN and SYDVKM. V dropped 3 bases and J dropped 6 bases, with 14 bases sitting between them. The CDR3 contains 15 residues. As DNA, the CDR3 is TGTGCCAGCAGTTTTCGTCGACAGCTTTATGAAAAACTGTTTTTT. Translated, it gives CASSFRRQLYEKLFF.

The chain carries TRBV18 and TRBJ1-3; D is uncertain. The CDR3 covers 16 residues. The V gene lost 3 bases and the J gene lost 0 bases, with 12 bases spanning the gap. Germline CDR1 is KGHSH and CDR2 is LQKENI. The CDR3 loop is CASSPVQHISGNTIYF. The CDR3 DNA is TGTGCCAGCTCACCGGTACAACACATCTCTGGAAACACCATATATTTT.

The CDR3 coding sequence is TGTGCCAGCAGCTCACTTTTGACAGATACGCAGTATTTT. It encodes CASSSLLTDTQYF. The rearrangement joins TRBV5-4 to TRBJ2-3; D is uncertain. The germline gives CDR1 SGHNT, CDR2 YYREEE (reference sequence). Trimming removed 3 bases at V and 3 bases at J, with 8 bases between. The CDR3 spans 13 residues.

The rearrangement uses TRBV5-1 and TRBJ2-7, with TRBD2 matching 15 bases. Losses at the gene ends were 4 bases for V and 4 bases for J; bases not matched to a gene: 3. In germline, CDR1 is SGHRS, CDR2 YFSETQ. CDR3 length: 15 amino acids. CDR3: CASSAGLAGGYEQYF. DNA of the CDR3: TGCGCCAGCAGCGCGGGACTAGCGGGAGGTTACGAGCAGTACTTC.

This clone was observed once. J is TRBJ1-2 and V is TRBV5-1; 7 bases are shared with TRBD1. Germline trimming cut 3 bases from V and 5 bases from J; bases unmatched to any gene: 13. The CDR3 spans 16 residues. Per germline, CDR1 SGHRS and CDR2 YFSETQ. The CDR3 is CASSSLTTGPNYGYTF. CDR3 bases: TGCGCCAGCAGCTCCCTTACGACAGGGCCAAATTATGGCTACACCTTC.

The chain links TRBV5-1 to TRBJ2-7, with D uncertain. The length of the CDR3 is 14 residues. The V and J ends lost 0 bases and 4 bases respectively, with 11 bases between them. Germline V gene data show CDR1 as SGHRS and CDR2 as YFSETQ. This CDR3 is CASSLGSPSYEQYF. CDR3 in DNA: TGCGCCAGCAGCTTGGGCAGTCCCTCATACGAGCAGTACTTC.

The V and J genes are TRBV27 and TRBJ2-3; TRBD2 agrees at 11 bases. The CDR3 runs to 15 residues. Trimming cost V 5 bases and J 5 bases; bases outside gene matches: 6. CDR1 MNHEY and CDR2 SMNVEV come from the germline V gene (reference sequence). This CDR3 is CASSPLAGGGDTQYF. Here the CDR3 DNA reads TGTGCCAGCAGTCCCCTAGCGGGAGGAGGAGATACGCAGTATTTT.

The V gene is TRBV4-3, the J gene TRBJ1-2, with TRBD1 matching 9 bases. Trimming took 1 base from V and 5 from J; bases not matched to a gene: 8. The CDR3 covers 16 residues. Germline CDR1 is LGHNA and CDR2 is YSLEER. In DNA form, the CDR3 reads TGCGCCAGCAGCCAAGTGGGGACAGGGAACCTATATGGCTACACCTTC. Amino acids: CASSQVGTGNLYGYTF.

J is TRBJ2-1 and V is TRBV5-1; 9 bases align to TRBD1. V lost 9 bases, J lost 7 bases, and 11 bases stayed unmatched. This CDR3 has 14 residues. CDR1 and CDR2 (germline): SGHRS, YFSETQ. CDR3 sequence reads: CATSPGTGPNEQFF. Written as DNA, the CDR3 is TGCGCCACCTCCCCGGGGACAGGGCCAAATGAGCAGTTCTTC.